Listed here are 30 T cell receptor beta chains from one sample, sequenced in a study of PD-1 blockade in classical Hodgkin lymphoma. Each patient relapsed following autologous stem cell transplantation, and prior brentuximab vedotin exposure differed. The authors purified CD4+ T cells from thawed PBMCs by magnetic negative selection. Repertoires were generated with immunoSEQ multiplex PCR, while TCRdb's copy carries only in-frame clones and drops some. The data hold approximately 30,000 clones, with about three quarters observed a single time. Specimen: CD4+ T cells from blood, collected at baseline. These receptors all come from a human donor with classical Hodgkin lymphoma.

V and J are TRBV21-1 and TRBJ2-1; the D call TRBD2 from the table was never checked on the DNA. TRBV21-1 is a known pseudogene. The CDR3 has 16 residues. The DNA of the CDR3 is TGTGCCAGCGGACGGAGCGGGGGCCACTCCTACAATGAGCAGTTCTTC. This codes for CASGRSGGHSYNEQFF.

This chain connects TRBV2 to TRBJ2-2, with D unresolved. V dropped 3 bases and J dropped 0 bases, with 8 bases sitting between them. CDR1 and CDR2 (germline): SNHLY, FYNNEI. There are 15 residues in the CDR3. The CDR3 sequence: CASSEMYANTGELFF. For the CDR3, the DNA is TGTGCCAGCAGTGAGATGTACGCGAACACCGGGGAGCTGTTTTTT.

The rearrangement joins TRBV4-3 to TRBJ1-3; D is unclear. Trimming took 0 bases from V and 0 from J, leaving 9 bases between them. Germline-derived CDR1 and CDR2 are LGHNA and YSLEER. The CDR3 spans 16 residues. The CDR3 loop reads CASSQEAVRSGNTIYF. Written as DNA, the CDR3 is TGCGCCAGCAGCCAAGAGGCGGTACGCTCTGGAAACACCATATATTTT.

Only a few counts were recorded for this clone. The rearrangement uses TRBV19 and TRBJ1-6; perhaps TRBD1 as D (6 bases). With 3 bases removed from V and 7 bases from J, the gap between germline ends came to 10 bases. Germline V gives CDR1 LNHDA, CDR2 SQIVND (reference sequence). The CDR3 has 14 amino acids. This CDR3 is CASSMRDKNSPLHF. The CDR3 region has the DNA TGTGCCAGTAGTATGAGGGACAAGAATTCACCCCTCCACTTT.

The chain uses TRBV5-6 and TRBJ1-2, with a possible D match to TRBD1 (6 bases). The V gene lost 4 bases and the J gene lost 5 bases, with 9 bases spanning the gap. The CDR3 extends over 12 amino acids. Germline-derived CDR1 and CDR2 are SGHDT and YYEEEE. CDR3 DNA: TGTGCCAGCAGCGTGGACAGTTATGGCTACACCTTC. It yields the protein CASSVDSYGYTF.

V usage is TRBV7-2 and J usage is TRBJ1-1, with D perhaps TRBD1 (6 bases). The germline gives CDR1 SGHTA, CDR2 FQGNSA. This CDR3 has 11 residues. CDR3 region: CAGGGNTEAFF. The CDR3 DNA reads as TGTGCGGGAGGGGGGAACACTGAAGCTTTCTTT.

A single count supports this clone. The rearrangement joins TRBV6-5 to TRBJ1-2; D perhaps matches TRBD1 (5 bases). Germline CDR1 reads MNHEY; CDR2 reads SVGAGI. Between the trimmed V and J ends, which lost 6 bases and 4 bases, there was a span of 18 bases. The length of the CDR3 is 15 residues. CDR3 DNA sequence: TGTGCCAGCAGCACACCGGGACGGCTTCCCTATGGCTACACCTTC. This encodes CASSTPGRLPYGYTF.

The chain has TRBV28 and TRBJ2-7; D unclear. The CDR3 sequence is 19 residues long. Trimming cost V 5 bases and J 2 bases, with 28 bases left between them. Germline CDR1 reads MDHEN; CDR2 reads SYDVKM. The CDR3 DNA reads TGTGCCAGCAGTACTTTCTTCAGACGTACCAGTCTAGGCGCCTACGAGCAGTACTTC. This encodes CASSTFFRRTSLGAYEQYF. Using reference TRBV28 and TRBJ2-7 for the parts outside the CDR3, the full variable domain is DVKVTQSSRYLVKRTGEKVFLECVQDMDHENMFWYRQDPGLGLRLIYFSYDVKMKEKGDIPEGYSVSREKKERFSLILESASTNQTSMYLCASSTFFRRTSLGAYEQYFGPGTRLTVT.

CDR3: CASSEGRTSGDEQYF. The CDR3 region has the DNA TGCGCCAGCAGTGAGGGCAGGACTAGCGGGGACGAGCAGTACTTC. V gene TRBV10-2 combines with J gene TRBJ2-5, with 12 positions matching TRBD2. The J call may be wrong; the DNA end is better matched by TRBJ2-7. Germline lookup yields CDR1 WSHSY and CDR2 SAAADI. CDR3 length: 15 amino acids.

V gene TRBV19 combines with J gene TRBJ2-7; D perhaps matches TRBD1 (6 bases). Germline CDR1 is LNHDA and CDR2 is SQIVND (reference sequence). This CDR3 has 13 residues. V was trimmed by 4 bases and J by 6 bases, leaving 13 bases between them. The DNA for the CDR3 is TGTGCCAGTAGTACAGGGGTAGGGTTCGAGCAGTACTTC. It codes for CASSTGVGFEQYF.

The chain uses TRBV10-3 and TRBJ2-4; possible D gene TRBD1, 5 bases. Germline assignment: CDR1 ENHRY and CDR2 SYGVKD. CDR3 length: 16 amino acids. V lost 4 bases to trimming and J lost 8 bases, with 21 bases between them. The CDR3: CAISGATGSSLDIQYF. DNA for the CDR3: TGTGCCATCAGTGGTGCTACAGGATCCTCCCTGGACATTCAGTACTTC.

V usage is TRBV4-2 and J usage is TRBJ2-7; D may correspond to TRBD1 or TRBD2 (5 bases each). V gave up 4 bases and J gave up 3 bases, with 13 bases separating them. This CDR3 is built from 14 residues. Germline CDR1 and CDR2: LGHNA and YNFKEQ. In DNA, the CDR3 is TGTGCCAGCAGCCCTAGGAGGCAGGGCTACGAGCAGTACTTC. It specifies CASSPRRQGYEQYF.

The chain couples TRBV7-7 to TRBJ2-5; D not certain. From germline, CDR1 is SSHAT and CDR2 FNYEAQ (reference sequence). This CDR3 is 11 amino acids long. Trimming removed 6 bases at V and 5 bases at J, with 7 bases between. CDR3 sequence (DNA): TGTGCCAGCAGTTCCCTGGAGACCCAGTACTTC. It encodes CASSSLETQYF.

The CDR3 reads CASRPGLAPTDTQYF. The DNA of the CDR3 is TGTGCCAGTAGGCCGGGACTAGCACCCACAGATACGCAGTATTTT. V usage is TRBV19 and J usage is TRBJ2-3; TRBD2 agrees at 9 bases. Germline V gene sequence: CDR1 LNHDA, CDR2 SQIVND (reference sequence). Trimming cost V 6 bases and J 2 bases; bases outside gene matches: 6. The CDR3 is 15 residues long. The variable domain in full, with the rest retrieved from reference TRBV19 and TRBJ2-3, is DGGITQSPKYLFRKEGQNVTLSCEQNLNHDAMYWYRQDPGQGLRLIYYSQIVNDFQKGDIAEGYSVSREKKESFPLTVTSAQKNPTAFYLCASRPGLAPTDTQYFGPGTRLTVL.

The chain links TRBV9 to TRBJ2-1, with 14 bases fitting TRBD2. The CDR3 is 16 residues long. The germline V gene has CDR1 SGDLS and CDR2 YYNGEE. J gave up 4 bases and V 3 bases, and 3 bases lay outside the gene matches. Here the CDR3 DNA reads TGTGCCAGCAGCGACCGGACTAGCGGGGGGTACAATGAGCAGTTCTTC. Residues: CASSDRTSGGYNEQFF.

CDR3 coding DNA: TGTGCCAGCAGCTTAATCGGCCTTCCCCGACAGGGGGATGGCTACACCTTC. It encodes CASSLIGLPRQGDGYTF. V and J are TRBV7-2 and TRBJ1-2, with TRBD1 matching over 9 bases. V trimming: 2 bases; J trimming: 6 bases; junction bases outside the gene matches: 13. The germline V gene has CDR1 SGHTA and CDR2 FQGNSA. CDR3 length equals 17 residues.

The chain uses TRBV19 and TRBJ2-5; D might be TRBD2 (5 bases). V lost 10 bases to trimming and J lost 0 bases, with 18 bases between them. Germline lookup yields CDR1 LNHDA and CDR2 SQIVND (reference sequence). This CDR3 is built from 15 residues. The CDR3 here is CATRKDGLYQETQYF. CDR3 DNA sequence: TGTGCCACCCGCAAGGACGGACTCTACCAAGAGACCCAGTACTTC.

The CDR3 DNA follows: TGTGCCAGCAGTTCCGACAGGGGGGATTACAATGAGCAGTTCTTC. This sequence encodes CASSSDRGDYNEQFF. The chain is built from TRBV2 and TRBJ2-1; 9 nucleotides align to TRBD1. Germline lookup yields CDR1 SNHLY and CDR2 FYNNEI. Unmatched junction bases numbered 6, after V lost 5 bases and J lost 4 bases. This CDR3 has 15 residues.

This clone came up a few times. The chain links TRBV9 to TRBJ2-1, with 8 positions matching TRBD2. Germline V gene lookup returns CDR1 SGDLS and CDR2 YYNGEE. J was trimmed by 7 bases and V by 3 bases; bases with no gene match: 9. The CDR3 has 15 amino acids. CDR3 in amino acids: CASSANGTSGNEQFF. The DNA of the CDR3 is TGTGCCAGCAGCGCGAACGGGACTAGTGGAAATGAGCAGTTCTTC.

This clone has just one count. The chain uses TRBV4-2 and TRBJ2-7; no firm D call. This CDR3 comprises 15 residues. CDR1 and CDR2 from the germline V gene are LGHNA and YNFKEQ. Trimming took off 1 base at V and 1 base at J, with 11 bases between the two ends. DNA of the CDR3: TGTGCCAGCAGCCAAGCTGCAACAGAATCCTACGAGCAGTACTTC. Its protein is CASSQAATESYEQYF.

This clone showed up just a few times. The chain links TRBV21-1 to TRBJ1-1. TRBV21-1 is assigned pseudogene status. There are 18 residues in the CDR3. The CDR3 sequence is CASSKAGVWGSHNTEAFF. The CDR3, as DNA: TGTGCCAGCAGCAAAGCTGGGGTGTGGGGGTCTCATAACACTGAAGCTTTCTTT.

The gene calls are TRBV6-5 and TRBJ1-1; D is undetermined. Germline assignment: CDR1 MNHEY and CDR2 SVGAGI. CDR3 length equals 13 residues. V was clipped by 4 bases and J by 6 bases, with 12 bases between them. DNA of the CDR3: TGTGCCAGCAGTTTCACGGGAGTGGCTGAAGCTTTCTTT. It translates to CASSFTGVAEAFF.

This CDR3 is CASSLAWTSNQPQHF. The CDR3 coding sequence is TGTGCCAGCAGCTTAGCTTGGACTAGCAATCAGCCCCAGCATTTT. The chain couples TRBV11-3 to TRBJ1-5; D gene ambiguous. The CDR3 length is 15 residues. Germline V gene sequence: CDR1 SGHNT, CDR2 YENEEA. V was trimmed by 1 base and J by 0 bases, leaving 7 bases between them.

V gene TRBV10-2 combines with J gene TRBJ2-6, with D possibly matching TRBD1 (5 bases). V was clipped by 10 bases and J by 0 bases, with 10 bases between them. In germline, CDR1 is WSHSY, CDR2 SAAADI. This CDR3 spans 14 amino acids. The CDR3 sequence: CATRALSGANVLTF. The CDR3 DNA is TGCGCCACCAGGGCCCTCTCTGGGGCCAACGTCCTGACTTTC.

The V gene is TRBV7-9, the J gene TRBJ2-5; 9 bases fit TRBD1. The junction had 5 bases not matched to a gene; V was cut back by 3 bases and J by 12 bases. Germline values: CDR1 SEHNR, CDR2 FQNEAQ (reference sequence). The CDR3 extends over 12 amino acids. The CDR3 DNA reads TGTGCCAGCAGCTTCAACAGGGGGCTTGAGTACTTC. Residues: CASSFNRGLEYF.

The chain carries TRBV27 and TRBJ1-1; D might be TRBD1 (5 bases). The CDR3 contains 15 residues. Trimming took 1 base from V and 4 from J, leaving 13 bases between them. Germline-derived CDR1 and CDR2 are MNHEY and SMNVEV (reference sequence). The CDR3 spells CASSLLSGKGTEAFF. CDR3 DNA: TGTGCCAGCAGTTTATTGTCAGGGAAGGGCACTGAAGCTTTCTTT.

This chain links TRBV19 with TRBJ1-2; 7 nucleotides line up with TRBD1. From germline, CDR1 is LNHDA and CDR2 SQIVND (reference sequence). This CDR3 is 17 amino acids long. The V gene end was trimmed by 4 bases and the J gene end by 5 bases; junction bases not matched to a gene: 16. CDR3 sequence reads: CASSKTDKDRTLYGYTF. The CDR3 bases are TGTGCCAGTAGTAAGACCGATAAGGACAGGACCCTATATGGCTACACCTTC. Variable domain in full (rest from reference TRBV19 and TRBJ1-2): DGGITQSPKYLFRKEGQNVTLSCEQNLNHDAMYWYRQDPGQGLRLIYYSQIVNDFQKGDIAEGYSVSREKKESFPLTVTSAQKNPTAFYLCASSKTDKDRTLYGYTFGSGTRLTVV.

V usage is TRBV2 and J usage is TRBJ1-1, with D maybe TRBD1 (5 bases). Per the germline V gene, CDR1 is SNHLY and CDR2 is FYNNEI. The V end lost 3 bases, the J end lost 6 bases, and 23 bases lay between the germline ends. This CDR3 has 17 residues. The CDR3 region is CASSDGGTYYLRAEAFF. The CDR3, as DNA: TGTGCCAGCAGTGATGGAGGGACCTACTACCTTCGCGCTGAAGCTTTCTTT. Full variable domain (remainder filled in from reference TRBV2 and TRBJ1-1): EPEVTQTPSHQVTQMGQEVILRCVPISNHLYFYWYRQILGQKVEFLVSFYNNEISEKSEIFDDQFSVERPDGSNFTLKIRSTKLEDSAMYFCASSDGGTYYLRAEAFFGQGTRLTVV.

This chain joins TRBV2 and TRBJ1-1; D possibly corresponds to TRBD1 (5 bases). This CDR3 spans 17 amino acids. Deletions cut 0 bases from V and 3 bases from J, with 17 bases between. The V gene's germline CDR1 is SNHLY and CDR2 FYNNEI. CDR3 nucleotide sequence: TGTGCCAGCAGTGAAGCTGGGGCGTCGAGGGGTCACACTGAAGCTTTCTTT. This encodes CASSEAGASRGHTEAFF.

The rearrangement uses TRBV15 and TRBJ2-5; the match to TRBD2 covers 12 bases. From germline, CDR1 is LNHNV and CDR2 YYDKDF (reference sequence). The V gene end was trimmed by 3 bases and the J gene end by 5 bases; junction bases not matched to a gene: 13. The CDR3 covers 18 residues. In DNA, the CDR3 is TGTGCCACCAGCAGCCTGGGACCTAGCGGGGGGGCGGCTGAGACCCAGTACTTC. Protein sequence: CATSSLGPSGGAAETQYF. Looking up the rest from reference TRBV15 and TRBJ2-5 gives the full variable domain: DAMVIQNPRYQVTQFGKPVTLSCSQTLNHNVMYWYQQKSSQAPKLLFHYYDKDFNNEADTPDNFQSRRPNTSFCFLDIRSPGLGDTAMYLCATSSLGPSGGAAETQYFGPGTRLLVL.